Reported below is one T cell receptor beta chain. The antigen is undetermined. This record belongs to a study of T cell repertoires in cytomegalovirus infection. For the study at large: Recently identified HLA-C-restricted CMV epitopes were among the peptides used. Matching HLA type, along with CMV infection, was indicated by public TCR beta signatures.

Trimming removed 1 base at V and 3 bases at J, with 19 bases between. The CDR3 extends over 17 amino acids. The germline gives CDR1 DFQATT, CDR2 SNEGSKA (reference sequence). TCRdb itself ran the reads through MiXCR, one entry per CDR3 protein. Of approximately 350,000 distinct CDR3 sequences in the sample, roughly 36% were seen once. Findings of the study overall: It was HLA-C-restricted CMV-specific TCR beta clonotypes that dominated the response ex vivo.

Sequences were derived from cultured PBMCs, sampled from culture after CMV antigen stimulation. The TCR was taken from a human donor in good health (CMV status not recorded). Some clones in this sample may be carry-over from other donors' samples. The chain couples TRBV20-1 to TRBJ2-1, with no clear D. CDR3 region: CSARGGSGQSLYNEQFF. The DNA for the CDR3 is TGCAGTGCTAGAGGGGGTTCTGGGCAGAGTCTCTACAATGAGCAGTTCTTC.